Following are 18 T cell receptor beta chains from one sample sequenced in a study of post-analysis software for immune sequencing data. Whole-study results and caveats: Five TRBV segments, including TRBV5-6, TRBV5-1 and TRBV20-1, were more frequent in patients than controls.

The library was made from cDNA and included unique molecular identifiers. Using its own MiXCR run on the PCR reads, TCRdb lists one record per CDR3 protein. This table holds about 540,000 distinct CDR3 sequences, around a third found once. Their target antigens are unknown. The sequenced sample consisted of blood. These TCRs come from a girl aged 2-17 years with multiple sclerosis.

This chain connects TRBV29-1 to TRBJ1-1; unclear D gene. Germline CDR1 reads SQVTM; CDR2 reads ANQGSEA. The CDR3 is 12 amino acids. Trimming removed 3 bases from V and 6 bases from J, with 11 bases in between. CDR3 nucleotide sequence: TGCAGCGTTGACGGAGGCGGCTCTGAAGCTTTCTTT. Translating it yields CSVDGGGSEAFF. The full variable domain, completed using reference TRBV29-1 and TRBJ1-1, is SAVISQKPSRDICQRGTSLTIQCQVDSQVTMMFWYRQQPGQSLTLIATANQGSEATYESGFVIDKFPISRPNLTFSTLTVSNMSPEDSSIYLCSVDGGGSEAFFGQGTRLTVV.

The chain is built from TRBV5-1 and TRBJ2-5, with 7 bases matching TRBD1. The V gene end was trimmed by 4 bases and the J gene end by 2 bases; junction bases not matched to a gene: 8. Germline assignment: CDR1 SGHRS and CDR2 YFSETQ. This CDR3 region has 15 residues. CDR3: CASSRTGSWQETQYF. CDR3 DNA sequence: TGCGCCAGCAGCCGGACAGGCTCGTGGCAAGAGACCCAGTACTTC.

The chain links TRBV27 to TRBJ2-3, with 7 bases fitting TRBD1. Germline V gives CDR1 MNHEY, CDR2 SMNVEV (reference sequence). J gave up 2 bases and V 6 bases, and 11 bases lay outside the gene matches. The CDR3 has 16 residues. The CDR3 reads CASSPGTDRFTDTQYF. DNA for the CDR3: TGTGCCAGCAGCCCTGGGACAGATAGATTCACAGATACGCAGTATTTT.

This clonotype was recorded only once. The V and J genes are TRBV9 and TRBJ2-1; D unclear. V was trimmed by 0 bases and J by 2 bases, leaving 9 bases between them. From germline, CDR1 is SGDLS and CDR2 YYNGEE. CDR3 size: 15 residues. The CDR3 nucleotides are TGTGCCAGCAGCGTAGCTCAGGTTCCCTACAATGAGCAGTTCTTC. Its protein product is CASSVAQVPYNEQFF.

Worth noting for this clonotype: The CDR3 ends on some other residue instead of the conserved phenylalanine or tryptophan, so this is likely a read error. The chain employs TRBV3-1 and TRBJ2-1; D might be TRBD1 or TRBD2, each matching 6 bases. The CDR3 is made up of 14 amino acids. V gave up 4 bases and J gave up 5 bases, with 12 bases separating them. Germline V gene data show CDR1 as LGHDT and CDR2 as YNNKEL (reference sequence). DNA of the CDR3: TGTGCCAGCAGCCGCTTTAGGGGGGACAATGAGCAGTTCGTC. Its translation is CASSRFRGDNEQFV.

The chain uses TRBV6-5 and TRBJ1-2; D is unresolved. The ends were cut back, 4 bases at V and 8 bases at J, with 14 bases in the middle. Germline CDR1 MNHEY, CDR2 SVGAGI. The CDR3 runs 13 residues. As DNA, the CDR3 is TGTGCCAGCAGTTCCCGGGCCCCGAAAGGCTACACCTTC. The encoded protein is CASSSRAPKGYTF.

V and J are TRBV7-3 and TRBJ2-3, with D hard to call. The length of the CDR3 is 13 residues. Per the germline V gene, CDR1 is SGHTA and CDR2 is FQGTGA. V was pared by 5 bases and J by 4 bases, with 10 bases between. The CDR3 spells CASSPAVADTQYF. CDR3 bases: TGTGCCAGCAGCCCCGCCGTGGCAGATACGCAGTATTTT.

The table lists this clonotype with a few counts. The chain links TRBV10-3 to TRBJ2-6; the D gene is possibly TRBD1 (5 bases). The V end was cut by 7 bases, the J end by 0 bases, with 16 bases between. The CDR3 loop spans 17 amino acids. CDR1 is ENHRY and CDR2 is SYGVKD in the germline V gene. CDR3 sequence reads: CAIMLAGSPSGANVLTF. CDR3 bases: TGTGCCATCATGTTAGCAGGGTCGCCCTCTGGGGCCAACGTCCTGACTTTC.

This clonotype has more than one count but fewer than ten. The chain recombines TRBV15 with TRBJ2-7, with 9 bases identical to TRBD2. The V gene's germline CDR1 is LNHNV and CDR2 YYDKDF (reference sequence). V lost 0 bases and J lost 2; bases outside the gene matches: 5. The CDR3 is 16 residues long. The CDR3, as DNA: TGTGCCACCAGCAGAGAATCGGCGGGGGGGCCCTACGAGCAGTACTTC. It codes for CATSRESAGGPYEQYF. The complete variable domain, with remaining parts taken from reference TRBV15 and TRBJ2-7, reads DAMVIQNPRYQVTQFGKPVTLSCSQTLNHNVMYWYQQKSSQAPKLLFHYYDKDFNNEADTPDNFQSRRPNTSFCFLDIRSPGLGDTAMYLCATSRESAGGPYEQYFGPGTRLTVT.

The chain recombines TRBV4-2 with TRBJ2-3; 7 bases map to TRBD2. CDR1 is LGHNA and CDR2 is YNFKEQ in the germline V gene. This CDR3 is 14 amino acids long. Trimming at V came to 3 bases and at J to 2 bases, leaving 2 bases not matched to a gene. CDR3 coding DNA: TGTGCCAGCAGCCAGCAGCGGGACACAGATACGCAGTATTTT. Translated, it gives CASSQQRDTDTQYF.

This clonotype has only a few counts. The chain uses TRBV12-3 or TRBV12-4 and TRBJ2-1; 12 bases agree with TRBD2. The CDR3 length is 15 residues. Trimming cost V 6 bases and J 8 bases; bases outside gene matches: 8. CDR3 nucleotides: TGTGCCAGCAGCTTGACTAGCGGGGGCACATATGAGCAGTTCTTC. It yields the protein CASSLTSGGTYEQFF.

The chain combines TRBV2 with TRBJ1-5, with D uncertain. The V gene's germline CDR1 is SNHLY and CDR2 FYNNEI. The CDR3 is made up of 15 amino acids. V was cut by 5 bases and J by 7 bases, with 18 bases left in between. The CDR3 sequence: CASSRDSGQAQPQHF. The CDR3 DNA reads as TGTGCCAGCAGTCGAGACTCAGGCCAAGCCCAGCCCCAGCATTTT. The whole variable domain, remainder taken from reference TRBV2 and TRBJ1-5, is EPEVTQTPSHQVTQMGQEVILRCVPISNHLYFYWYRQILGQKVEFLVSFYNNEISEKSEIFDDQFSVERPDGSNFTLKIRSTKLEDSAMYFCASSRDSGQAQPQHFGDGTRLSIL.

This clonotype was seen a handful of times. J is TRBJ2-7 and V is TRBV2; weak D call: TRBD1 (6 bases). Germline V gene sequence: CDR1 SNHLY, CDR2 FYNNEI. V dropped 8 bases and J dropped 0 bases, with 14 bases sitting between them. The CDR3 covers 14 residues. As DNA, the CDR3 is TGTGCCAGCGGGCGGTACAGGGACTCCTACGAGCAGTACTTC. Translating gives CASGRYRDSYEQYF.

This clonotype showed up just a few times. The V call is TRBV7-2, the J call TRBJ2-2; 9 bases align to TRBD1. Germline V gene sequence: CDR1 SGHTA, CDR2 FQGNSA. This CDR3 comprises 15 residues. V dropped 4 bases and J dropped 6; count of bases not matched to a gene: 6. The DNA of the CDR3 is TGTGCCAGCAGCTGGGGGGACAGGGCGGCCGGGGAGCTGTTTTTT. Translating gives CASSWGDRAAGELFF.

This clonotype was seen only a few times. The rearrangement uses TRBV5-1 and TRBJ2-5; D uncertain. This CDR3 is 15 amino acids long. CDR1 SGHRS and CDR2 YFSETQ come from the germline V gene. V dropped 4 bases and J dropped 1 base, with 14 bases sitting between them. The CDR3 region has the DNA TGCGCCAGCAGCCCCAACCCGGGCCGCCAAGAGACCCAGTACTTC. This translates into CASSPNPGRQETQYF.

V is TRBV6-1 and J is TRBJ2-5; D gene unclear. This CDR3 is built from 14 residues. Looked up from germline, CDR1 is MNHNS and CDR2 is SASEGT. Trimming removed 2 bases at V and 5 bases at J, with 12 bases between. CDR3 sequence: CASSELAGCETQYF. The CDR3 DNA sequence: TGTGCCAGCAGTGAACTGGCAGGTTGCGAGACCCAGTACTTC.

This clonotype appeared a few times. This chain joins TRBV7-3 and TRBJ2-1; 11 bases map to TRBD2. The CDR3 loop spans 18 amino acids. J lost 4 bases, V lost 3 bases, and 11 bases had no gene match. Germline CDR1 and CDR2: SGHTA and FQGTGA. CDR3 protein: CASSLGPLAGGIYNEQFF. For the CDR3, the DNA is TGTGCCAGCAGCTTGGGGCCGCTAGCGGGGGGTATATACAATGAGCAGTTCTTC.

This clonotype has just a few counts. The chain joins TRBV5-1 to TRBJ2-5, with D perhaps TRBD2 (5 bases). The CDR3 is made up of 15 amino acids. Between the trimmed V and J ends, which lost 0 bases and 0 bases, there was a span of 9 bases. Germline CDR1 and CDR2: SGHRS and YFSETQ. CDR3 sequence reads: CASSLEGGYQETQYF. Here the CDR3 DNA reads TGCGCCAGCAGCTTGGAGGGCGGGTACCAAGAGACCCAGTACTTC.